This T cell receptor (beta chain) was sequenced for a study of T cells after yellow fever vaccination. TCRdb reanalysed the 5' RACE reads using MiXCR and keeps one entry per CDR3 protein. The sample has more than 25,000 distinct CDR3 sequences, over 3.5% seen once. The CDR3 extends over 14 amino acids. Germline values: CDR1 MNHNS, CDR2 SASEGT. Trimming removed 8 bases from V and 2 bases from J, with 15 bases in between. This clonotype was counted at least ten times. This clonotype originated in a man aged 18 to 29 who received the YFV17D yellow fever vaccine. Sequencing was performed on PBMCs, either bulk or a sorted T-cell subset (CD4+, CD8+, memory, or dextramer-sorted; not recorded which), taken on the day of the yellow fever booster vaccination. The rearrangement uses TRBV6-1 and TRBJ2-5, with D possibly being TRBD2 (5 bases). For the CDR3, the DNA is TGTGCCAGCTCGGGGAATGGGCATCAAGAGACCCAGTACTTC. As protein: CASSGNGHQETQYF.